A selection of T cell receptor beta chains follows, all from one sample in a study of T cell responses to AZD1222 COVID-19 vaccine. Measured with immunoSEQ multiplex PCR; TCRdb has only the in-frame clones, and not every one. The table records fewer than 130,000 clones, about 90% of them present only once. The material sequenced was peripheral blood, taken 28 days after the second AZD1222 dose. The origin of the receptors is an adult who received the AZD1222 COVID-19 vaccine. Both conserved end residues are part of each CDR3. A D gene is named only where the DNA matches it firmly. A row's size may be missing; if present it is once, few, many or a size class.

v_call	j_call	clone_size	d_call	cdr3_aa	cdr3_nt
TRBV2	TRBJ1-2	once	TRBD1	CASSEQGEGQGSGYTF	TGTGCCAGCAGTGAACAGGGCGAGGGACAGGGATCTGGCTACACCTTC
TRBV28	TRBJ1-6	.	.	CAAGGFSPLHF	TGTGCTGCGGGGGGATTTTCACCCCTCCACTTT
TRBV19	TRBJ1-1	.	.	CASSLTGHTEAFF	TGTGCCAGTAGTTTAACAGGTCACACTGAAGCTTTCTTT
TRBV10-3	TRBJ2-2	.	TRBD1	CAITGTANTGELFF	TGTGCCATCACCGGGACAGCGAACACCGGGGAGCTGTTTTTT
TRBV30	TRBJ1-2	few	.	CAWNGFRYGYTF	TGTGCCTGGAACGGATTCCGCTATGGCTACACCTTC
TRBV15	TRBJ1-2	.	.	CATSRVMDYGNTF	TGTGCCACCAGCAGAGTTATGGACTATGGCAACACCTTC
TRBV5-5	TRBJ2-2	.	TRBD1	CASTWGTVGELFF	TGTGCCAGCACCTGGGGGACAGTCGGGGAGCTGTTTTTT
TRBV28	TRBJ1-4	.	TRBD1	CASTTGGAANEKLFF	TGTGCCAGCACCACAGGGGGGGCTGCTAATGAAAAACTGTTTTTT
TRBV7-6	TRBJ1-2	few	.	CASSFRGPSTSNYGYTF	TGTGCCAGCAGCTTTAGGGGCCCCTCAACCTCTAACTATGGCTACACCTTC
TRBV5-1	TRBJ1-1	.	.	CASSLAPGANTEAFF	TGCGCCAGCAGCTTGGCTCCAGGGGCTAACACTGAAGCTTTCTTT
TRBV14	TRBJ1-2	.	.	CASSAGHYGYTF	TGTGCCAGCTCTGCCGGGCACTATGGCTACACCTTC
TRBV6-5	TRBJ2-4	.	.	CASSLDYGENIQYF	TGTGCCAGCAGTCTCGACTACGGTGAAAACATTCAGTACTTC
TRBV5-4	TRBJ1-1	.	.	CASSMGLEPAFF	TGTGCCAGCAGCATGGGCCTCGAGCCAGCTTTCTTT
TRBV28	TRBJ2-5	.	TRBD1	CASKTGQGGPETQYF	TGTGCCAGCAAAACAGGACAGGGTGGCCCAGAGACCCAGTACTTC
TRBV29-1	TRBJ1-2	.	.	CSVHRAAQYTF	TGCAGCGTTCATCGGGCAGCGCAATACACCTTC
TRBV13	TRBJ2-3	.	.	CASRDTSGNTQYF	TGTGCCAGCAGGGACACCTCGGGAAATACGCAGTATTTT
TRBV9	TRBJ2-5	once	TRBD2	CASSEGLVASETQYF	TGTGCCAGCAGCGAAGGACTAGTTGCGTCGGAGACCCAGTACTTC
TRBV6-5	TRBJ2-1	few	.	CATQRGDEQFF	TGTGCCACCCAAAGGGGGGATGAGCAGTTCTTC
TRBV3-1/TRBV3-2	TRBJ2-1	.	.	CASSQKSNNEQFF	TGTGCCAGCAGCCAAAAGTCTAACAATGAGCAGTTCTTC
TRBV2	TRBJ1-6	.	.	CASTGFVNSPLHF	TGTGCCAGCACTGGATTCGTTAATTCACCCCTCCACTTT
TRBV5-8	TRBJ1-5	few	.	CASSLDGTNQPQHF	TGTGCCAGCAGCCTGGACGGAACTAATCAGCCCCAGCATTTT
TRBV7-9	TRBJ1-1	.	TRBD1	CASSAGGNTEAFF	TGTGCCAGCAGCGCAGGGGGCAACACTGAAGCTTTCTTT
TRBV29-1	TRBJ1-1	.	.	CSVELGAGNTEAFF	TGCAGCGTTGAGCTGGGGGCTGGGAACACTGAAGCTTTCTTT
TRBV19	TRBJ2-7	.	TRBD2	CASSPPGLTEQQYF	TGTGCCAGTAGTCCCCCGGGACTAACGGAGCAGCAGTACTTC
TRBV15	TRBJ1-4	.	TRBD1	CATSRGQGGEKLFF	TGTGCCACCAGCAGAGGACAGGGTGGCGAAAAACTGTTTTTT
TRBV5-4	TRBJ1-6	.	.	CASSLKDWGNSPLHF	TGTGCCAGCAGCTTGAAGGATTGGGGTAATTCACCCCTCCACTTT
TRBV29-1	TRBJ2-1	once	TRBD2	CSAEGLAGGLITYNEQFF	TGCAGCGCCGAGGGGCTAGCGGGGGGGTTGATAACCTACAATGAGCAGTTCTTC
TRBV4-2	TRBJ2-1	.	TRBD2	CASSLSGSMHEQFF	TGTGCCAGCAGCCTGAGCGGGAGTATGCATGAGCAGTTCTTC
TRBV6-4	TRBJ1-2	.	.	CASSDSREGGYTF	TGTGCCAGCAGTGACAGCAGGGAGGGAGGCTACACCTTC
TRBV12-3/TRBV12-4	TRBJ1-2	.	TRBD1	CASRWTGLYGYTF	TGTGCCAGCAGATGGACAGGGTTATATGGCTACACCTTC
TRBV28	TRBJ2-2	.	TRBD1	CASSILGQGGLNTGELFF	TGTGCCAGCAGTATACTGGGACAGGGGGGCTTGAACACCGGGGAGCTGTTTTTT
TRBV5-1	TRBJ1-2	.	.	CASSLDRINYGYTF	TGCGCCAGCAGCTTGGACCGAATTAACTATGGCTACACCTTC
TRBV7-9	TRBJ2-1	.	.	CASNQMGRHSYNEQFF	TGTGCCAGCAACCAGATGGGGCGCCACTCCTACAATGAGCAGTTCTTC
TRBV24-1	TRBJ2-3	.	.	CATSPGLTSTDTQYF	TGTGCCACCAGCCCGGGGTTAACTAGCACAGATACGCAGTATTTT
TRBV14	TRBJ2-5	.	.	CASSPVTGEQTQYF	TGTGCCAGCAGCCCAGTCACAGGAGAGCAGACCCAGTACTTC
TRBV14	TRBJ1-2	.	.	CASSQNRVGGYTF	TGTGCCAGCAGCCAAAATCGGGTGGGCGGCTACACCTTC